This T cell receptor (beta chain) was captured by sequencing in a study of blood T cell repertoires in COVID-19. The wider study: COVID-19 samples from acute and convalescent phases originated in the United States, Italy and Spain. T cells, B-cell-depleted T cells, or PBMCs supplied cDNA or gDNA.

The germline gives CDR1 SEHNR, CDR2 FQNEAQ (reference sequence). The CDR3 has 16 amino acids. V shed 1 base and J shed 5 bases, with 17 bases lying between them. Measured with immunoSEQ multiplex PCR; TCRdb has only the in-frame clones, and not every one. The table shows tens of thousands of clones, with 88% occurring only once. The V and J genes are TRBV7-9 and TRBJ2-5; D is perhaps TRBD2 (6 bases). The TCR sequence derives from a man aged 50 or older with acute or convalescent COVID-19. Material: peripheral blood. CDR3 bases: TGTGCCAGCAGCTTAGGGCGGCGGCGGGGTAAGGAGACCCAGTACTTC. It is translated as CASSLGRRRGKETQYF.